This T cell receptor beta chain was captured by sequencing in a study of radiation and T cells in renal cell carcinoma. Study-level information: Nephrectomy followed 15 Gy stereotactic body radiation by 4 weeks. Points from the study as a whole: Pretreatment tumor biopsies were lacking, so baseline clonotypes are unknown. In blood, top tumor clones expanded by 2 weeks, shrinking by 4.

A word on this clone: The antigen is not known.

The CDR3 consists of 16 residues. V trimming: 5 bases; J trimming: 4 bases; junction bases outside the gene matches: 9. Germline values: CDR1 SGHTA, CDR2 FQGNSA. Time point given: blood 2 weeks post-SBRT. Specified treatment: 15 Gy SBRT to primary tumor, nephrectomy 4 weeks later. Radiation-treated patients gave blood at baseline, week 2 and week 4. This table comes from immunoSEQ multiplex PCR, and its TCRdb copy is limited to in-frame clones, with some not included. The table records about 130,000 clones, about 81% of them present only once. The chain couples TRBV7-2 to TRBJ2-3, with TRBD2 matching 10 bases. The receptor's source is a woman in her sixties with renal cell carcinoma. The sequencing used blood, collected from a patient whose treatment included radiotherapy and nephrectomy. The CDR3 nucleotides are TGTGCCAGCAGCATCCGAGCGGGGGGGGCGGCAGATACGCAGTATTTT. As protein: CASSIRAGGAADTQYF.